This TCR beta chain was sequenced in a study of Ad26.COV2.S vaccination and SARS-CoV-2 variants. The method was immunoSEQ multiplex PCR; TCRdb's version includes in-frame clones alone and lacks a portion of them. The sample has 320,000 or so clones, approximately 87% seen once. The CDR3 has 14 amino acids. Germline CDR1 reads SGHAT; CDR2 reads FQNNGV. The V and J ends lost 4 bases and 0 bases respectively, with 10 bases between them. Treatment specified: about 20 received Ad26.COV2.S at low or high dose, single or two shots; 5 received placebo; per-sample allocation not given. After the first vaccine or placebo injection, samples were drawn on day 63. In this sample, this clone turned up once.

This TCR was sampled from a person between 18 and 60 years old who received the Ad26.COV2.S COVID-19 vaccine or a placebo. This rearrangement joins TRBV11-2 to TRBJ2-7; possible D gene TRBD2, 5 bases. The sequencing here drew on peripheral blood, taken in a trial of Ad26.COV2.S vaccine versus placebo. The CDR3 region is CASSYGEGSYEQYF. CDR3 in DNA: TGTGCCAGCAGCTATGGAGAGGGCTCCTACGAGCAGTACTTC.